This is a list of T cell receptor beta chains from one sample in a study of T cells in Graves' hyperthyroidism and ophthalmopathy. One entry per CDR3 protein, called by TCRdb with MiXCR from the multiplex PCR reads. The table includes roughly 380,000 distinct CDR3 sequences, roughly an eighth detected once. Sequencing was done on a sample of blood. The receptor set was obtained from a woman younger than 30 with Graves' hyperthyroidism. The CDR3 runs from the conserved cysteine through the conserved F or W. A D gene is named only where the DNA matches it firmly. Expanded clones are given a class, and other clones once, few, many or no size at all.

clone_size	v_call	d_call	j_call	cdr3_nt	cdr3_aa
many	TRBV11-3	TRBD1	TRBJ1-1	TGTGCCAGCAGCCCCACAGGGGGCACTGAAGCTTTCTTT	CASSPTGGTEAFF
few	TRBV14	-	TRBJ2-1	TGTGCCAGCAGCCAAGTTAAACAGGCTCTATCCTACAATGAGCAGTTCTTC	CASSQVKQALSYNEQFF
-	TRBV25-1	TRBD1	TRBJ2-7	TGTGCCAGCAGTGCTGGGACAGGGGGGACACCCAGATCCTACGAGCAGTACTTC	CASSAGTGGTPRSYEQYF
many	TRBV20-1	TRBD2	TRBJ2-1	TGCAGTGCTAAACTAGCGCCTAATGAGCAGTTCTTC	CSAKLAPNEQFF
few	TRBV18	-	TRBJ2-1	TGTGCCAGCTCAAAGGCCGGGGTTTACAATGAGCAGTTCTTC	CASSKAGVYNEQFF
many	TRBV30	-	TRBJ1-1	TGTGCCTGGAGCGTGGGACTGGGGGACACTGAAGCTTTCTTT	CAWSVGLGDTEAFF
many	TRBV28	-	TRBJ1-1	TGTGCCAGCAGTTTAGGGCCCGGGGGAGATGAAGCTTTCTTT	CASSLGPGGDEAFF
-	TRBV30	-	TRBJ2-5	TGTGCCTGGAGGGGGGAGACCCAGTACTTC	CAWRGETQYF
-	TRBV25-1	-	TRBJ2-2	TGTGCCAGCAGTGAATATACCGATGGGAACGCCGGGGAGCTGTTTTTT	CASSEYTDGNAGELFF
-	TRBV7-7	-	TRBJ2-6	TGTGCCAGCAGCTTAGGTCCCAACTCTGGGGCCAACGTCCTGACTTTC	CASSLGPNSGANVLTF
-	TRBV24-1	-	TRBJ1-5	TGTGCCACCAGAACAGGCCCGACTAATCAGCCCCAGCATTTT	CATRTGPTNQPQHF
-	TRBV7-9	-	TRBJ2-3	TGTGCCAGCACCTTAGGTATAAGGGTTGTTGACACAGATACGCAGTATTTT	CASTLGIRVVDTDTQYF
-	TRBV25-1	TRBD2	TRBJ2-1	TGTGCCAGCAGTGAATATAATGCGGGAGTAATCAATGAGCAGTTCTTC	CASSEYNAGVINEQFF
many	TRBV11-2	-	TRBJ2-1	TGTGCCAGCAGCTCAATGACAGGATTAGAGGATGAGCAGTTCTTC	CASSSMTGLEDEQFF
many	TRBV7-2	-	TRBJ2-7	TGTGCCAGCAGCTTAGCGCGTAAACGGGAGTCCCACGAGCAGTACTTC	CASSLARKRESHEQYF
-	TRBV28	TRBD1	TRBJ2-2	TGTGCCAGCAGTTTACCTGGACAGGGGAAATCCGGGGAGCTGTTTTTT	CASSLPGQGKSGELFF
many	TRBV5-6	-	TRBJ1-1	TGTGCCAGCAGCTACCGTCGGGGGGTGAACACTGAAGCTTTCTTT	CASSYRRGVNTEAFF
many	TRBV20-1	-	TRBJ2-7	TGCAGTGCTAGAGACGGCGGAAGCTACGAGCAGTACTTC	CSARDGGSYEQYF
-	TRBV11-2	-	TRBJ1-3	TGTGCCAGCAGCTTAGAGGGTCTCGCGGTGGGCACCATATATTTT	CASSLEGLAVGTIYF
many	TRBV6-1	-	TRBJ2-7	TGTGCCAGCAGTGAAGCAAATCCAGAGATAGGCTCCTACGAGCAGTACTTC	CASSEANPEIGSYEQYF
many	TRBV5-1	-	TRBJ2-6	TGTGCCAGCAGTTTAGCAGGGGCTGGGGCCAACGTCCTGACTTTC	CASSLAGAGANVLTF
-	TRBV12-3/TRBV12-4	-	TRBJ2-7	TGTGCCAGCCGAGAGTATGGCTACGAGCAGTACTTC	CASREYGYEQYF
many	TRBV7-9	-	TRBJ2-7	TGTGCCAGCAGCTTAACCCCGGAATCCTACGAGCAGTACTTC	CASSLTPESYEQYF
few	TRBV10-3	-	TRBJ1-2	TGTGCCACCGACCCGACAGGCAATGCTAACTATGGCTACACCTTC	CATDPTGNANYGYTF
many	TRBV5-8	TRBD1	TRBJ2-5	TGTGCCAGCTGGGGCAGGGGGCAAGAGACCCAGTACTTC	CASWGRGQETQYF
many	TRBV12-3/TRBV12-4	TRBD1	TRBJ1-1	TGTGCCAGCAGGGGACAGGGGTTGTTGGCTGAAGCTTTCTTT	CASRGQGLLAEAFF
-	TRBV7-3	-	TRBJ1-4	TGTGCCAGCAGCTGTGCCCCCTGTTCTGTTGGGGTCGTGGAAAAACTGTTTTTT	CASSCAPCSVGVVEKLFF
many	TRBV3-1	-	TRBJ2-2	TGTGCCAGCAGCCAATCCGTCGGAGCAGCACAGCTGTTTTTT	CASSQSVGAAQLFF
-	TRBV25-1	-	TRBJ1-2	TGTGCCAGCAGTGAACGAGAGAGGGACTATTATGGCTACACCTTC	CASSERERDYYGYTF
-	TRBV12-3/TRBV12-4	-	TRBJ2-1	TGTGCCAGCAGCCTCGGAAAGACGTGGAATGAGCAGTTCTTC	CASSLGKTWNEQFF
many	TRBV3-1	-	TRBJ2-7	TGTGCCAGCAGCCAAGATCCTAAAACCTACGAGCAGTACTTC	CASSQDPKTYEQYF
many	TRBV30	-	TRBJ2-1	TGTGCCTGGAGTCCTAGTAATGCCGACAATGAGCAGTTCTTC	CAWSPSNADNEQFF
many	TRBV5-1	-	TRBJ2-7	TGCGCCAGCAGCTTGGAGCACAGGGAAAACTACGAGCAGTACTTC	CASSLEHRENYEQYF
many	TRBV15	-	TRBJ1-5	TGTGCCACCAGCAGGGGCAGGGACAGCAATCAGCCCCAGCATTTT	CATSRGRDSNQPQHF
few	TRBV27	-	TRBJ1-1	TGTGCCACCTCCGTCGGGATGAACACTGAAGCTTTCTTT	CATSVGMNTEAFF
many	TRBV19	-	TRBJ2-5	TGTGCCAGTAGCCGCATCACCGGGACGGTCCAAGAGACCCAGTACTTC	CASSRITGTVQETQYF
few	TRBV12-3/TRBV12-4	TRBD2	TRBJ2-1	TGTGCCAGCAGTTTACAGGGACTAGCGGGAGATCGGCGGTCCTACAATGAGCAGTTCTTC	CASSLQGLAGDRRSYNEQFF
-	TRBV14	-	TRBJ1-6	TGTGCCAGCAGCCAGGGAGAAAGGGGACCATATTCACCCCTCCACTTT	CASSQGERGPYSPLHF
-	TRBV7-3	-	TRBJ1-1	TGTGCCAGCAGCTTAAAGGCCGATTTCCCTACGGTGAACACTGAAGCTTTCTTT	CASSLKADFPTVNTEAFF
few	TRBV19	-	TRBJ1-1	TGTGCCAGTAGTGCGGACAGCTGGAACACTGAAGCTTTCTTT	CASSADSWNTEAFF
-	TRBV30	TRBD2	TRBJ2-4	TGTGCCTGGAGCCGGGGGGTCCTAGCCAAAAACATTCAGTACTTC	CAWSRGVLAKNIQYF
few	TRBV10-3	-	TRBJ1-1	TGTGCCATCAGGGGGGGTCAAACTGAAGCTTTCTTT	CAIRGGQTEAFF
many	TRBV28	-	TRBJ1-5	TGTGCCAGCAGTTTAGGGGGCAGGCAGCCCCAGCATTTT	CASSLGGRQPQHF
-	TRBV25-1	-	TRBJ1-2	TGTGCCAGCAGCAGGGTTGGCTATGGCTACACCTTC	CASSRVGYGYTF
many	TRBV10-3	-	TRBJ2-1	TGTGCCGTGGCCGGGAGCTCGGGAGAAGAGCAGTTCTTC	CAVAGSSGEEQFF
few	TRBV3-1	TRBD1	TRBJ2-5	TGTGCCAGCAGCCATACGACAGGGGCAGAGACCCAGTACTTC	CASSHTTGAETQYF
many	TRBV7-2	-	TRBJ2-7	TGTGCCAGCAGCTTACCCGTCTACGAGCAGTACTTC	CASSLPVYEQYF
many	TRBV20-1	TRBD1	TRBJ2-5	TGCAGTGCTAGAGCCCTCCTTCAGACAGGGGGCGCCGGATTTGGGGGAGAGACCCAGTACTTC	CSARALLQTGGAGFGGETQYF
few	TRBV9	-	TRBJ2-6	TGTGCCAGCAGCGTATACTCTGGGGCCAACGTCCTGACTTTC	CASSVYSGANVLTF
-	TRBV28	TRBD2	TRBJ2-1	TGTGCCAGCAGTTCTAGCGGGAGTAACAATGAGCAGTTCTTC	CASSSSGSNNEQFF
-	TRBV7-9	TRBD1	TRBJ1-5	TGTGCCAGCAGCTTAGCCGGACAGGGGGCCAATCAGCCCCAGCATTTT	CASSLAGQGANQPQHF
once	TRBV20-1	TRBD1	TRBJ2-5	TGCAGTGCTTCGTTTGGGACAGGGAGGGCCCAGTACTTC	CSASFGTGRAQYF
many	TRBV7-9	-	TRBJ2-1	TGTGCCAGCAGCCAAATCTGGACACCTTACAATGAGCAGTTCTTC	CASSQIWTPYNEQFF
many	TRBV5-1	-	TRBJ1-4	TGCGCCAGCAGCTTTGGACAGCCCGGTACTAATGAAAAACTGTTTTTT	CASSFGQPGTNEKLFF
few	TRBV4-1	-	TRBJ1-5	TGCGCCAGCAGCCAAGACCCCGGACTACCCAATCAGCCCCAGCATTTT	CASSQDPGLPNQPQHF
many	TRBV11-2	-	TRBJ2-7	TGTGCCAGCAGTGGACTTTGGGGTCCCGACTCCTACGAGCAGTACTTC	CASSGLWGPDSYEQYF
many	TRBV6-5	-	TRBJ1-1	TGTGCCAGCAGTTACTCAAGGGAGACTGAAGCTTTCTTT	CASSYSRETEAFF
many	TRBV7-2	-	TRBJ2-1	TGTGCCAGCAGCTTAAACGAGTTCTACAATGAGCAGTTCTTC	CASSLNEFYNEQFF
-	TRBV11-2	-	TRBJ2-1	TGTGCCAGCAGCCCCGGGGAAAGCGGTTATTCCTACAATGAGCAGTTCTTC	CASSPGESGYSYNEQFF
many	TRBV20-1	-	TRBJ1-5	TGCAGTGCTAGTACCGGGGGCAATCAGCCCCAGCATTTT	CSASTGGNQPQHF